This TCR beta chain was sequenced for a study of blood T cells in healthy people across ages. The V segment lost 6 bases and the J segment 5 bases; nucleotides outside the gene matches: 12. This CDR3 spans 17 amino acids. Per the germline V gene, CDR1 is LNHDA and CDR2 is SQIVND (reference sequence). Combining a sample-barcoded 5' primer with a J-beta primer mix, a second PCR ran for 7 to 11 cycles. Each CDR3 protein is one row after TCRdb ran MiXCR on the 5' RACE reads. Altogether fewer than 800,000 distinct CDR3 sequences are present, roughly 25% being singletons, with the ten largest covering under 10%. These data are also associated with another study on T cells of mothers and their children.

Sequenced material: blood. The chain uses TRBV19 and TRBJ2-4, with 11 bases identical to TRBD2. This sequence was found in a boy younger than 18 in good health. CDR3 sequence (DNA): TGTGCCAGTAGCTTCAACCCAGGACTAGCGGGTGAAAACATTCAGTACTTC. Translating gives CASSFNPGLAGENIQYF.